This TCR beta chain was obtained from a study of blood T cell repertoires in COVID-19. As for the study in general: The study drew acute and convalescent COVID-19 samples from the United States, Italy and Spain. Sources were T cells, B-cell-depleted T cells, or PBMCs; the material itself was cDNA or gDNA.

Original analysis: Using reference gene primer amplification, nucleated cell counts were estimated. The protocol was immunoSEQ multiplex PCR, while the TCRdb copy is restricted to in-frame clones and leaves out a portion. V and J calls and clone size are as listed in that table; D and trimming were resolved from the DNA. The table includes fewer than 70,000 clones, 88% detected once. Germline V gives CDR1 SEHNR, CDR2 FQNEAQ (reference sequence). V was clipped by 8 bases and J by 4 bases; unmatched bases: 7. The CDR3 consists of 13 residues. The V and J genes are TRBV7-9 and TRBJ1-2, with 7 bases lining up with TRBD1. The sample taken for sequencing was peripheral blood. This sequence was found in a human donor in a cohort sampled during active COVID-19. The CDR3 loop reads CASQTGDGYGYTF. CDR3 in DNA: TGTGCCAGCCAAACAGGGGACGGCTATGGCTACACCTTC.